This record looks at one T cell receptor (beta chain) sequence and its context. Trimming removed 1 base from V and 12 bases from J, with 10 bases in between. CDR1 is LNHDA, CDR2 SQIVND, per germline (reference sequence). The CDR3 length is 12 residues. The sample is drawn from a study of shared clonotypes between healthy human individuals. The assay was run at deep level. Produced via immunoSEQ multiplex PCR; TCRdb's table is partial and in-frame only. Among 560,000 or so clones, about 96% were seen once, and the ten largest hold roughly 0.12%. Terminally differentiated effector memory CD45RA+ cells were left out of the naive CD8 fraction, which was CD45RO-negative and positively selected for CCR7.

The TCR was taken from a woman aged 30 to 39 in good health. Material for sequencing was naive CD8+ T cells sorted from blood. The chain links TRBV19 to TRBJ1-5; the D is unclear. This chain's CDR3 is CASSIGLTVQHF. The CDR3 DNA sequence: TGTGCCAGTAGTATAGGACTTACAGTCCAGCATTTT.